This entry lists 26 T cell receptor beta chains sequenced from one sample in a study of regulatory T cells in long-lasting Graves disease. Researchers made TCR beta libraries by using iRepertoire HTBI primers and running Arm-PCR on CDR3 regions. Via MiXCR, TCRdb re-called the multiplex PCR reads, giving one row per CDR3 protein. The table records a few hundred thousand distinct CDR3 sequences, roughly 21% of them present only once. Time point denoted: newly diagnosed GD, antithyroid drugs for less than 3 months. TCR sequences were obtained from RNA taken from PBMCs. This material consisted of peripheral blood mononuclear cells (PBMCs), taken at new diagnosis, from a patient treated with antithyroid drugs. Receptors were obtained from a female donor with Graves disease.

At least ten counts were recorded for this clonotype. The gene calls are TRBV4-3 and TRBJ2-5, with 7 bases lining up with TRBD2. This CDR3 is built from 17 residues. Germline CDR1 and CDR2: LGHNA and YSLEER. With V trimmed by 0 bases and J by 2 bases, 9 bases remained unmatched. The DNA of the CDR3 is TGCGCCAGCAGCCAAGATTGGAGCGGGGCGATTCAAGAGACCCAGTACTTC. Its protein is CASSQDWSGAIQETQYF.

The V and J genes are TRBV3-1 and TRBJ2-7, with no clear D. Germline-derived CDR1 and CDR2 are LGHDT and YNNKEL (reference sequence). The CDR3 sequence is 15 residues long. Trimming took off 4 bases at V and 4 bases at J, with 17 bases between the two ends. DNA of the CDR3: TGTGCCAGCAGCCGGAGTCCCACGACCCAATACGAGCAGTACTTC. This translates into CASSRSPTTQYEQYF.

This clonotype came up many times. The chain couples TRBV27 to TRBJ2-4, with 11 bases matching TRBD2. The length of the CDR3 is 19 residues. V shed 7 bases, J shed 0 bases, and the junction held 14 bases outside the gene matches. Germline assignment: CDR1 MNHEY and CDR2 SMNVEV (reference sequence). The CDR3 spells CASTPLTSGVTLAKNIQYF. The CDR3 DNA follows: TGTGCCAGCACCCCTCTGACTAGCGGGGTAACACTAGCCAAAAACATTCAGTACTTC.

This clonotype was seen ten or more times. The rearrangement links TRBV7-2 to TRBJ2-7; 12 bases are a match to TRBD2. V was clipped by 5 bases and J by 6 bases; unmatched bases: 8. The CDR3 is made up of 15 amino acids. From germline, CDR1 is SGHTA and CDR2 FQGNSA. The DNA of the CDR3 is TGTGCCAGCAGCGGACGACTAGCGGGAGTCGGCGAGCAGTACTTC. It yields the protein CASSGRLAGVGEQYF.

Concerning this clonotype: A single base separates this from a much larger clone, so it may be a read error. The V and J genes are TRBV6-2 or TRBV6-3 and TRBJ2-4; 7 nucleotides agree with TRBD1. Per the germline V gene, CDR1 is MNHEY and CDR2 is SVGEGT. The CDR3 spans 21 residues. CDR3 protein: CASSYQPARGREFSPKTIQYF. The CDR3 bases are TGTGCCAGCAGTTACCAACCTGCAAGGGGGCGCGAGTTCTCTCCCAAAACCATTCAGTACTTC.

As regards this clonotype: A read error may account for a junction end that differs from germline. The chain links TRBV28 to TRBJ2-3, with D tentatively TRBD1 or TRBD2 (6 bases each). This CDR3 region has 14 residues. Looked up from germline, CDR1 is MDHEN and CDR2 is SYDVKM. The CDR3 coding sequence is TGTGCCACCAGTGTGGGGGGCGCAACAGATACGCAGTATTTT. Translated, it gives CATSVGGATDTQYF.

This clonotype was seen only a few times. The junction does not match germline at one end; this may be a read error. The chain combines TRBV4-1 with TRBJ2-4; 9 positions agree with TRBD2. Germline V gene lookup returns CDR1 MGHRA and CDR2 YSYEKL. CDR3 length: 14 amino acids. The CDR3 is CASSLGGGAGIQYF. The CDR3 DNA follows: TGTGCCAGCAGCTTAGGCGGGGGGGCCGGCATTCAGTACTTC.

This clonotype has a handful of counts. This may be a read error, as it is one base from a much larger clone. CDR3 nucleotides: TGCAGTGCTAGAGGTCCCGTACTAGCGGGAGGTCAAGAGACCCAGTACTTC. Translating gives CSARGPVLAGGQETQYF. V gene TRBV20-1 combines with J gene TRBJ2-5, with 12 bases lining up with TRBD2. The junction had 8 bases not matched to a gene; V was cut back by 1 base and J by 2 bases. CDR3 size: 17 residues. Germline values: CDR1 DFQATT, CDR2 SNEGSKA (reference sequence).

This clonotype has at least ten counts. This chain uses TRBV19 with TRBJ1-1; 11 positions match TRBD1. The length of the CDR3 is 15 residues. J was trimmed by 5 bases and V by 5 bases; bases with no gene match: 7. Germline V lookup: CDR1 LNHDA, CDR2 SQIVND (reference sequence). This CDR3 reads CASSSWTGGETEAFF. For the CDR3, the DNA is TGTGCCAGTAGTTCCTGGACAGGGGGCGAAACTGAAGCTTTCTTT.

This clonotype has only a few counts. The rearrangement links TRBV15 to TRBJ2-7; TRBD2 might be the D (5 bases). V was pared by 5 bases and J by 2 bases, with 16 bases between. CDR3 length: 15 amino acids. The germline CDR1 and CDR2 sequences are LNHNV and YYDKDF (reference sequence). CDR3: CATSLPGAGTYEQYF. The CDR3 nucleotides read TGTGCCACCAGCCTCCCGGGCGCGGGCACCTACGAGCAGTACTTC. Full variable domain (missing parts from reference TRBV15 and TRBJ2-7): DAMVIQNPRYQVTQFGKPVTLSCSQTLNHNVMYWYQQKSSQAPKLLFHYYDKDFNNEADTPDNFQSRRPNTSFCFLDIRSPGLGDTAMYLCATSLPGAGTYEQYFGPGTRLTVT.

The CDR3 spells CASSSDVSGTSSYEQYF. CDR3 in DNA: TGTGCCAGCAGTTCTGACGTCAGCGGGACAAGCTCCTACGAGCAGTACTTC. The chain joins TRBV27 to TRBJ2-7, with D tentatively TRBD2 (7 bases). Deletions cut 4 bases from V and 0 bases from J, with 19 bases between. The CDR3 runs 17 residues. Germline CDR1 and CDR2: MNHEY and SMNVEV (reference sequence).

This clonotype appeared many times. The chain links TRBV11-3 to TRBJ2-3, with 7 positions matching TRBD1. Germline CDR1 is SGHNT and CDR2 is YENEEA. The CDR3 is 15 amino acids. Trimming removed 4 bases from V and 5 bases from J; junction bases left unmatched: 9. CDR3 bases: TGTGCCAGCAGCTCTACCGGGACAGCGGTAGATACGCAGTATTTT. This codes for CASSSTGTAVDTQYF. Together with reference TRBV11-3 and TRBJ2-3, the CDR3 gives the full variable domain: EAGVVQSPRYKIIEKKQPVAFWCNPISGHNTLYWYLQNLGQGPELLIRYENEEAVDDSQLPKDRFSAERLKGVDSTLKIQPAELGDSAVYLCASSSTGTAVDTQYFGPGTRLTVL.

The J gene is TRBJ1-2, the V gene TRBV20-1; D remains unclear. Trimming removed 1 base from V and 4 bases from J, with 13 bases in between. The V gene's germline CDR1 is DFQATT and CDR2 SNEGSKA (reference sequence). This CDR3 spans 14 amino acids. The CDR3 coding sequence is TGCAGTGCTAGAGTAGCCCGAGCTAGCTATGGCTACACCTTC. The encoded protein is CSARVARASYGYTF.

Many counts were recorded for this clonotype. The rearrangement uses TRBV6-2 or TRBV6-3 and TRBJ1-1, with D maybe TRBD1 (6 bases). From germline, CDR1 is MNHEY and CDR2 SVGEGT. The CDR3 length is 15 residues. V gave up 3 bases and J gave up 1 base, with 12 bases separating them. The CDR3 here is CASSYLTGRNTEAFF. The CDR3 DNA sequence: TGTGCCAGCAGTTATCTTACAGGGAGGAACACTGAAGCTTTCTTT.

About this clonotype: A far larger clone lies a single base away; this is likely a read error. The gene calls are TRBV6-2 or TRBV6-3 and TRBJ2-1; D could derive from TRBD1 or TRBD2 (6 bases each). The CDR3 runs 14 residues. The V end was cut by 6 bases, the J end by 0 bases, with 9 bases between. Germline lookup yields CDR1 MNHEY and CDR2 SVGEGT. CDR3 sequence reads: CASRRGDSYNEQFF. The CDR3 bases are TGTGCCAGCAGAAGGGGGGACTCCTACAATGAGCAGTTCTTC.

The V gene is TRBV9, the J gene TRBJ1-5; tentative D call: TRBD1 (6 bases). Germline-derived CDR1 and CDR2 are SGDLS and YYNGEE. Trimming removed 3 bases from V and 6 bases from J, with 13 bases in between. The CDR3 totals 14 residues. In DNA, the CDR3 is TGTGCCAGCAGCGAGTTTACAGGGCCTCAGCCCCAGCATTTT. Amino acids: CASSEFTGPQPQHF. The full variable domain, rest sourced from reference TRBV9 and TRBJ1-5, is DSGVTQTPKHLITATGQRVTLRCSPRSGDLSVYWYQQSLDQGLQFLIQYYNGEERAKGNILERFSAQQFPDLHSELNLSSLELGDSALYFCASSEFTGPQPQHFGDGTRLSIL.

A note on this clonotype: A far larger clone is one nucleotide away, so this likely arose from a read error. V is TRBV2 and J is TRBJ1-6, with 7 bases fitting TRBD1. The length of the CDR3 is 15 residues. Losses at the gene ends were 3 bases for V and 10 bases for J; bases not matched to a gene: 9. The germline V gene encodes CDR1 SNHLY and CDR2 FYNNEI. CDR3 DNA sequence: TGTGCCAGCAGTGAGGGGACAGCGGCCGACTCACCCCTCCACTTT. Translation: CASSEGTAADSPLHF.

This clonotype came up many times. One end of the junction does not line up with germline, which may come from a read error. CDR3 protein: CASSLGALRGGEKLFF. CDR3 DNA sequence: TGTGCCAGCAGTTTAGGGGCCCTTCGAGGAGGCGAAAAACTGTTTTTT. This chain uses TRBV11-2 with TRBJ1-4; tentatively, D is TRBD1 (5 bases). The CDR3 contains 16 residues. Germline-derived CDR1 and CDR2 are SGHAT and FQNNGV.

Many counts were recorded for this clonotype. The chain has TRBV6-2 or TRBV6-3 and TRBJ2-3; TRBD2 aligns across 7 bases. CDR3 size: 16 residues. Germline CDR1 reads MNHEY; CDR2 reads SVGEGT. Trimming cost V 2 bases and J 4 bases; bases outside gene matches: 9. CDR3 in DNA: TGTGCCAGCAGTTACCCCAGCGGGAAAAGGTCAGATACGCAGTATTTT. Amino acids: CASSYPSGKRSDTQYF.

This clonotype was observed at least ten times. The chain links TRBV2 to TRBJ2-7; D call uncertain. V lost 3 bases, J lost 6 bases, and 9 bases lay in between. The CDR3 extends over 12 amino acids. Looked up from germline, CDR1 is SNHLY and CDR2 is FYNNEI. The CDR3 bases are TGTGCCAGCAGTGACGGGTTTGGCGAGCAGTACTTC. Translated: CASSDGFGEQYF. The full variable domain, in which reference TRBV2 and TRBJ2-7 provide the parts outside the CDR3, is EPEVTQTPSHQVTQMGQEVILRCVPISNHLYFYWYRQILGQKVEFLVSFYNNEISEKSEIFDDQFSVERPDGSNFTLKIRSTKLEDSAMYFCASSDGFGEQYFGPGTRLTVT.

This clonotype occurred many times. The CDR3 sequence: CASSTGTENIQYF. CDR3 nucleotides: TGTGCCAGCAGTACCGGGACAGAAAACATTCAGTACTTC. J is TRBJ2-4 and V is TRBV6-2 or TRBV6-3; 7 bases fit TRBD1. V was pared by 5 bases and J by 5 bases, with 3 bases of the junction left unmatched. Germline V gives CDR1 MNHEY, CDR2 SVGEGT. This CDR3 has 13 residues.

This clonotype occurred many times. This chain joins TRBV7-2 and TRBJ1-1, with no clear D. Germline V gene sequence: CDR1 SGHTA, CDR2 FQGNSA. CDR3 length: 13 amino acids. The ends were cut back, 2 bases at V and 10 bases at J, with 14 bases in the middle. CDR3 amino acids: CASSLNGPFGAFF. The CDR3 nucleotides are TGTGCCAGCAGCTTAAATGGGCCTTTCGGAGCTTTCTTT.

This clonotype was detected many times. The chain combines TRBV20-1 with TRBJ2-1; 8 bases agree with TRBD2. The CDR3 sequence is 14 residues long. Germline V lookup: CDR1 DFQATT, CDR2 SNEGSKA (reference sequence). V was pared by 2 bases and J by 5 bases, with 5 bases of the junction left unmatched. The CDR3 DNA sequence: TGCAGTGCTAGACAGCGGGAGAAAAACAATGAGCAGTTCTTC. Protein sequence: CSARQREKNNEQFF.

This clonotype was seen ten or more times. CDR3 in amino acids: CASSESGVGDTQYF. Written as DNA, the CDR3 is TGTGCCAGCAGTGAATCAGGGGTTGGAGATACGCAGTATTTT. The chain uses TRBV2 and TRBJ2-3; maybe TRBD1 (6 bases). The CDR3 consists of 14 residues. CDR1 and CDR2 (germline): SNHLY, FYNNEI. V lost 2 bases and J 5 bases, leaving 11 bases between the germline ends.

This clonotype was counted at least ten times. The V call is TRBV19, the J call TRBJ1-4; no reliable D call. This CDR3 is 16 amino acids long. CDR1 LNHDA and CDR2 SQIVND come from the germline V gene (reference sequence). Trimming shortened V by 3 bases and J by 6 bases, and 17 bases separated the two germline ends. CDR3 coding DNA: TGTGCCAGTAGTATTACATTTGGATCGATTGATGAAAAACTGTTTTTT. It translates to CASSITFGSIDEKLFF.

This clonotype was counted at least ten times. The rearrangement uses TRBV11-2 and TRBJ2-1; TRBD2 matches 13 bases. CDR3 size: 16 residues. V shed 0 bases and J 12 bases; nucleotides not matched to a gene: 8. Germline V gives CDR1 SGHAT, CDR2 FQNNGV. The CDR3, as DNA: TGTGCCAGCAGCTTAGATCTGGGACTAGCGGGACAAGGGCAGTTCTTC. This encodes CASSLDLGLAGQGQFF.